The rows below give T cell receptor beta chains drawn from one sample of a study of cytomegalovirus exposure and HLA in healthy donors. Using immunoSEQ multiplex PCR, the repertoire was profiled, and TCRdb retains in-frame clones only, with some absent. The sample consists of 90,000 to 150,000 clones, about nine tenths of them appearing once. Sequences were obtained from PBMCs. These receptors were taken from a man younger than 30 in good health and CMV-seropositive. Each CDR3 is given with its conserved first and last residue. Each record gives: D gene, CDR3 length, V gene, J gene, clone size, CDR3 protein, CDR3 DNA. A D gene is named only where the DNA matches it firmly. The size of a clone is reported for some rows only, either as once, few or many, or as a class for expanded clones.

d_gene: .; len: 15; v_gene: TRBV2; j_gene: TRBJ2-1; abundance: .; CDR3aa: CASSVTPSSYNEQFF; CDR3nt: TGTGCCAGCAGTGTGACTCCGAGCTCCTACAATGAGCAGTTCTTC
d_gene: .; len: 17; v_gene: TRBV2; j_gene: TRBJ2-5; abundance: .; CDR3aa: CASSLQVGLGGQETQYF; CDR3nt: TGTGCCAGCAGTTTACAAGTGGGCTTAGGGGGCCAAGAGACCCAGTACTTC
d_gene: .; len: 16; v_gene: TRBV27; j_gene: TRBJ1-1; abundance: .; CDR3aa: CASSLVRGNINTEAFF; CDR3nt: TGTGCCAGCAGTTTAGTTAGGGGCAATATTAACACTGAAGCTTTCTTT
d_gene: TRBD2; len: 19; v_gene: TRBV10-3; j_gene: TRBJ2-7; abundance: .; CDR3aa: CAISEFRIRGTSNNYEQYF; CDR3nt: TGTGCCATCAGTGAGTTTCGAATTAGAGGGACTAGCAATAACTACGAGCAGTACTTC
d_gene: .; len: 12; v_gene: TRBV28; j_gene: TRBJ1-1; abundance: .; CDR3aa: CASRGIGQKAFF; CDR3nt: TGTGCCAGCAGGGGGATAGGACAAAAAGCTTTCTTT
d_gene: TRBD1; len: 17; v_gene: TRBV7-2; j_gene: TRBJ1-5; abundance: .; CDR3aa: CASSLETGPFSNQPQHF; CDR3nt: TGTGCCAGCAGCTTAGAGACAGGGCCATTTAGCAATCAGCCCCAGCATTTT
d_gene: .; len: 15; v_gene: TRBV10-3; j_gene: TRBJ1-5; abundance: .; CDR3aa: CAISEGQSLNQPQHF; CDR3nt: TGTGCCATCAGTGAGGGACAGAGTCTCAATCAGCCCCAGCATTTT
d_gene: TRBD1; len: 15; v_gene: TRBV7-2; j_gene: TRBJ2-1; abundance: once; CDR3aa: CASSSGTGGYNEQFF; CDR3nt: TGTGCCAGCAGCTCCGGGACAGGGGGATACAATGAGCAGTTCTTC
d_gene: TRBD1; len: 15; v_gene: TRBV6-5; j_gene: TRBJ2-5; abundance: .; CDR3aa: CASSLRKRGRETQYF; CDR3nt: TGTGCCAGCAGTCTTCGGAAGAGGGGGCGGGAGACCCAGTACTTC
d_gene: .; len: 14; v_gene: TRBV11-2; j_gene: TRBJ1-2; abundance: .; CDR3aa: CASSLATWQAGGAF; CDR3nt: TGTGCCAGCAGCTTAGCGACCTGGCAGGCCGGCGGGGCCTTC
d_gene: TRBD1; len: 15; v_gene: TRBV4-1; j_gene: TRBJ1-2; abundance: .; CDR3aa: CASSPGQGWNYGYTF; CDR3nt: TGCGCCAGCAGCCCGGGACAGGGCTGGAACTATGGCTACACCTTC
d_gene: .; len: 15; v_gene: TRBV4-3; j_gene: TRBJ2-2; abundance: .; CDR3aa: CASSQEPTRTGELFF; CDR3nt: TGCGCCAGCAGCCAAGAACCGACGAGGACCGGGGAGCTGTTTTTT
d_gene: .; len: 15; v_gene: TRBV11-2; j_gene: TRBJ1-2; abundance: .; CDR3aa: CASSLGAGMLYGYTF; CDR3nt: TGTGCCAGCAGCTTAGGTGCAGGGATGCTCTATGGCTACACCTTC
d_gene: .; len: 16; v_gene: TRBV4-3; j_gene: TRBJ2-7; abundance: .; CDR3aa: CASSQDFEQGGYEQYF; CDR3nt: TGCGCCAGCAGCCAAGATTTTGAACAGGGAGGGTACGAGCAGTACTTC
d_gene: .; len: 12; v_gene: TRBV5-1; j_gene: TRBJ2-3; abundance: .; CDR3aa: CASSFSADTQYF; CDR3nt: TGCGCCAGCAGCTTCTCGGCAGATACGCAGTATTTT
d_gene: TRBD2; len: 15; v_gene: TRBV9; j_gene: TRBJ2-1; abundance: .; CDR3aa: CASSLSSGGYNEQFF; CDR3nt: TGTGCCAGCAGCCTCTCTAGCGGGGGGTACAATGAGCAGTTCTTC
d_gene: .; len: 13; v_gene: TRBV5-4; j_gene: TRBJ1-1; abundance: .; CDR3aa: CASNRWGGTEAFF; CDR3nt: TGTGCCAGCAATCGGTGGGGGGGCACTGAAGCTTTCTTT
d_gene: .; len: 17; v_gene: TRBV7-2; j_gene: TRBJ1-2; abundance: .; CDR3aa: CASSPEGGAGILYGYTF; CDR3nt: TGTGCCAGCAGCCCAGAAGGTGGTGCAGGGATCCTCTATGGCTACACCTTC
d_gene: TRBD2; len: 18; v_gene: TRBV4-3; j_gene: TRBJ2-5; abundance: .; CDR3aa: CASSQDTRGGEWVETQYF; CDR3nt: TGCGCCAGCAGCCAAGATACGCGGGGGGGAGAGTGGGTCGAGACCCAGTACTTC
d_gene: TRBD1; len: 15; v_gene: TRBV9; j_gene: TRBJ1-1; abundance: .; CDR3aa: CASSAAAGTGARAFF; CDR3nt: TGTGCCAGCAGCGCGGCTGCCGGGACAGGGGCCCGAGCTTTCTTT
d_gene: TRBD1; len: 14; v_gene: TRBV11-1; j_gene: TRBJ2-7; abundance: .; CDR3aa: CASSSRDRAYEQYF; CDR3nt: TGTGCCAGCAGCTCCCGGGACAGGGCCTACGAGCAGTACTTC
d_gene: .; len: 12; v_gene: TRBV11-2; j_gene: TRBJ2-5; abundance: .; CDR3aa: CASSLGLETQYF; CDR3nt: TGTGCCAGCAGCTTAGGGCTAGAGACCCAGTACTTC
d_gene: .; len: 15; v_gene: TRBV2; j_gene: TRBJ1-1; abundance: .; CDR3aa: CASRPSQGTVTEAFF; CDR3nt: TGTGCCAGCAGACCTTCACAGGGTACTGTCACTGAAGCTTTCTTT
d_gene: .; len: 16; v_gene: TRBV5-1; j_gene: TRBJ1-4; abundance: .; CDR3aa: CASRPLNTGLNEKLFF; CDR3nt: TGCGCCAGCAGGCCCCTTAACACAGGGCTTAATGAAAAACTGTTTTTT
d_gene: .; len: 12; v_gene: TRBV4-2; j_gene: TRBJ1-1; abundance: .; CDR3aa: CASSQDLSRAFF; CDR3nt: TGTGCCAGCAGCCAAGATTTGAGCAGGGCTTTCTTT
d_gene: .; len: 14; v_gene: TRBV5-8; j_gene: TRBJ2-1; abundance: .; CDR3aa: CASSPDINYNEQFF; CDR3nt: TGTGCCAGCAGTCCGGACATAAACTACAATGAGCAGTTCTTC
d_gene: TRBD1; len: 14; v_gene: TRBV5-1; j_gene: TRBJ2-1; abundance: few; CDR3aa: CASSRGQSNNEQFF; CDR3nt: TGCGCCAGCAGCCGGGGACAGAGCAACAATGAGCAGTTCTTC
d_gene: .; len: 13; v_gene: TRBV5-5; j_gene: TRBJ2-7; abundance: .; CDR3aa: CASSLERKYEQYF; CDR3nt: TGTGCCAGCAGCTTGGAGCGCAAGTACGAGCAGTACTTC
d_gene: .; len: 14; v_gene: TRBV19; j_gene: TRBJ1-2; abundance: .; CDR3aa: CASSIKGPIYGYTF; CDR3nt: TGTGCCAGTAGTATAAAGGGGCCGATCTATGGCTACACCTTC
d_gene: .; len: 13; v_gene: TRBV28; j_gene: TRBJ1-5; abundance: few; CDR3aa: CASKGEKFQPQHF; CDR3nt: TGTGCCAGCAAGGGAGAAAAGTTTCAGCCCCAGCATTTT
d_gene: TRBD2; len: 13; v_gene: TRBV15; j_gene: TRBJ2-3; abundance: few; CDR3aa: CATRTSDTDTQYF; CDR3nt: TGTGCCACCCGGACTAGCGACACAGATACGCAGTATTTT
d_gene: .; len: 13; v_gene: TRBV14; j_gene: TRBJ1-5; abundance: .; CDR3aa: CASSRHSNQPQHF; CDR3nt: TGTGCCAGCAGCCGGCACAGTAATCAGCCCCAGCATTTT
d_gene: .; len: 12; v_gene: TRBV6-7; j_gene: TRBJ2-7; abundance: .; CDR3aa: CASGPLSYEQYF; CDR3nt: TGTGCCAGCGGCCCGTTATCCTACGAGCAGTACTTC
d_gene: TRBD1; len: 16; v_gene: TRBV5-1; j_gene: TRBJ1-6; abundance: .; CDR3aa: CASRQGRSSYNSPLHF; CDR3nt: TGCGCCAGCAGACAGGGGAGGTCGTCCTATAATTCACCCCTCCACTTT
d_gene: TRBD1; len: 15; v_gene: TRBV4-1; j_gene: TRBJ1-2; abundance: .; CDR3aa: CASSQDRTGRGGYTF; CDR3nt: TGCGCCAGCAGCCAAGATAGGACAGGCAGGGGTGGCTACACCTTC
d_gene: .; len: 13; v_gene: TRBV6-1; j_gene: TRBJ2-5; abundance: .; CDR3aa: CASRKTAEETQYF; CDR3nt: TGTGCCAGCAGAAAGACAGCAGAAGAGACCCAGTACTTC
d_gene: TRBD2; len: 19; v_gene: TRBV4-2; j_gene: TRBJ2-3; abundance: once; CDR3aa: CASSYSHSGGAASTDTQYF; CDR3nt: TGTGCCAGCAGCTACTCCCATAGCGGGGGCGCCGCGAGCACAGATACGCAGTATTTT
d_gene: TRBD1; len: 18; v_gene: TRBV7-2; j_gene: TRBJ2-6; abundance: once; CDR3aa: CASSEDRATYSGANVLTF; CDR3nt: TGTGCCAGCAGCGAAGACAGGGCAACTTACTCTGGGGCCAACGTCCTGACTTTC
d_gene: TRBD1; len: 13; v_gene: TRBV7-8; j_gene: TRBJ1-1; abundance: .; CDR3aa: CASSTTGATEAFF; CDR3nt: TGTGCCAGCAGCACGACAGGGGCCACTGAAGCTTTCTTT
d_gene: TRBD1; len: 14; v_gene: TRBV15; j_gene: TRBJ1-2; abundance: .; CDR3aa: CATSRTGTGVGYTF; CDR3nt: TGTGCCACCAGCCGAACCGGGACAGGGGTTGGCTACACCTTC
d_gene: .; len: 15; v_gene: TRBV28; j_gene: TRBJ1-2; abundance: .; CDR3aa: CASSFLDLEDYGYTF; CDR3nt: TGTGCCAGCAGTTTTTTGGATTTGGAGGACTATGGCTACACCTTC
d_gene: .; len: 14; v_gene: TRBV19; j_gene: TRBJ1-5; abundance: .; CDR3aa: CASSRRGLGQPQHF; CDR3nt: TGTGCCAGTAGTCGGCGGGGTCTAGGGCAGCCCCAGCATTTT
d_gene: TRBD1; len: 18; v_gene: TRBV12-5; j_gene: TRBJ2-7; abundance: .; CDR3aa: CASGLYTPTGVSDYEQYF; CDR3nt: TGTGCTAGTGGTTTGTACACTCCTACAGGGGTCTCCGATTACGAGCAGTACTTC